Included here is one TCR beta chain sequence, with context. The source of the sample is a study of blood T cell repertoires in COVID-19. Trimming took off 0 bases at V and 3 bases at J, with 9 bases between the two ends. The germline gives CDR1 SGHRS, CDR2 YFSETQ. The CDR3 has 14 amino acids. Assay: immunoSEQ multiplex PCR; the TCRdb copy retains only in-frame clones and omits some. The profile shows 250,000 to 350,000 clones, 87% of them singletons. The J gene is TRBJ2-5, the V gene TRBV5-1; D unclear. Sequenced input: peripheral blood. This TCR derives from a woman in her forties or fifties who had recovered from COVID-19. CDR3 DNA sequence: TGCGCCAGCAGCTTGGAGAGTTTGAAAGAGACCCAGTACTTC. It encodes CASSLESLKETQYF.